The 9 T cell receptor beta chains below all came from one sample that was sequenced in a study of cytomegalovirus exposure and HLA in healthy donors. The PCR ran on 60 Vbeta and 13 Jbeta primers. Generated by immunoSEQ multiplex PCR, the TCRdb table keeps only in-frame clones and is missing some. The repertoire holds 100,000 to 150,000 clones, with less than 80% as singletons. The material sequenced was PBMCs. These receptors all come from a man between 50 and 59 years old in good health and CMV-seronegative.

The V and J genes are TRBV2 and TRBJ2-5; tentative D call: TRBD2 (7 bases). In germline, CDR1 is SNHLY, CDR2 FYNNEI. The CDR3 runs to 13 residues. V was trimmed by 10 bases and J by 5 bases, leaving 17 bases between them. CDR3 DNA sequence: TGTGCCACGCACCGGGGGGCTCGGGAGACCCAGTACTTC. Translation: CATHRGARETQYF.

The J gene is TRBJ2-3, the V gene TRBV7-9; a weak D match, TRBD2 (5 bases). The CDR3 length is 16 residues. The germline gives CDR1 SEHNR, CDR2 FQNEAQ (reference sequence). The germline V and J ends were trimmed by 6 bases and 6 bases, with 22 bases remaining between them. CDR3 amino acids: CASRHPAGPSFDTQYF. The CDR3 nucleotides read TGTGCCAGCAGACATCCGGCGGGCCCTTCGTTTGATACGCAGTATTTT.

Written as DNA, the CDR3 is TGCGCCAGCAGGGTGGGGGGGCAAGAGACCCAGTACTTC. Encoded protein: CASRVGGQETQYF. This chain joins TRBV5-1 and TRBJ2-5, with 7 positions matching TRBD2. V was clipped by 5 bases and J by 2 bases; unmatched bases: 3. Germline values: CDR1 SGHRS, CDR2 YFSETQ. There are 13 residues in the CDR3.

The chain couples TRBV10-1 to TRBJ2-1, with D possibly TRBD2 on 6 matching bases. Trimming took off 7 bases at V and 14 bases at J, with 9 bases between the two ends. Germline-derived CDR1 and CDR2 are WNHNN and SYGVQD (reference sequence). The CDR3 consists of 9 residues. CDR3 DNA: TGCGCCAGCACGACTAGGAAGTTCTTC. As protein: CASTTRKFF.

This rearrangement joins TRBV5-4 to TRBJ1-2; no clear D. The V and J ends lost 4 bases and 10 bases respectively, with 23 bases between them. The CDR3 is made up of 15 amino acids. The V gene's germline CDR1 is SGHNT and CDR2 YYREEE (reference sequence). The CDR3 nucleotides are TGTGCCAGCAGCCGGGGTCTTTCTCTAGCCTCTACCTACACCTTC. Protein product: CASSRGLSLASTYTF.

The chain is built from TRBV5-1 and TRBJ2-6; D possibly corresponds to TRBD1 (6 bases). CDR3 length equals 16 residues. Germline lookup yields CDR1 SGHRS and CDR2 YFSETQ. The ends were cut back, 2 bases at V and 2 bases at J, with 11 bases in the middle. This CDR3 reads CASSLDRQAGANVLTF. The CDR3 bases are TGCGCCAGCAGCTTAGATCGACAGGCTGGGGCCAACGTCCTGACTTTC.

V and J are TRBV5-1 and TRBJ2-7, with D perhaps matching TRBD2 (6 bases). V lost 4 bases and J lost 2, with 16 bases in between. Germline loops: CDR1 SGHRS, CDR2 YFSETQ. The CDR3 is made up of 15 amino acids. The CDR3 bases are TGCGCCAGCAGCCCTGGCTTCGGGGGTGCCTACGAGCAGTACGTC. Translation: CASSPGFGGAYEQYV.

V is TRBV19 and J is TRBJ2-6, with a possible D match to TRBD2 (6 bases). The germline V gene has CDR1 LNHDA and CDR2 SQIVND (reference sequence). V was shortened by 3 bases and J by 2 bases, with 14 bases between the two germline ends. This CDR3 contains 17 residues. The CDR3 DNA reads TGTGCCAGTAGTATTATGCGGGGAGGAACTGGGGCCAACGTCCTGACTTTC. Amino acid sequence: CASSIMRGGTGANVLTF.

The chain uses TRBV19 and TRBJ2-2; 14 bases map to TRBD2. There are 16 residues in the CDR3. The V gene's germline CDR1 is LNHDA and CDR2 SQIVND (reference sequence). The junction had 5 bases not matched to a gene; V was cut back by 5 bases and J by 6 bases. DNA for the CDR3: TGTGCCAGTAGTTTCGGACTAGCGGGGGGTGCCGGGGAGCTGTTTTTT. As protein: CASSFGLAGGAGELFF.